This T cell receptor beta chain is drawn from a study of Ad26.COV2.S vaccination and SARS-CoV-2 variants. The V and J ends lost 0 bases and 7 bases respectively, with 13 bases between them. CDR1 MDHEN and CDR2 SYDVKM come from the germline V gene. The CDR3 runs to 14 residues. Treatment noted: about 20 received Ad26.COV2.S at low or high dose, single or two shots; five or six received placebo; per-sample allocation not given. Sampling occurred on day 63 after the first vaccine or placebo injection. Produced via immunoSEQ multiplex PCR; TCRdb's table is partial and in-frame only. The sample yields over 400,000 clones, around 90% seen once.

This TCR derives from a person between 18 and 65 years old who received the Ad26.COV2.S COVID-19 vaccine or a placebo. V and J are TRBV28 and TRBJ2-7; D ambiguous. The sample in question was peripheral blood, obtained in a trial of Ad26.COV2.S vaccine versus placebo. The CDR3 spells CASSLWLSGKEQYF. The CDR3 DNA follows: TGTGCCAGCAGTTTATGGTTGTCAGGAAAGGAGCAGTACTTC. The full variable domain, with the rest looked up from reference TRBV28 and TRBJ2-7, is DVKVTQSSRYLVKRTGEKVFLECVQDMDHENMFWYRQDPGLGLRLIYFSYDVKMKEKGDIPEGYSVSREKKERFSLILESASTNQTSMYLCASSLWLSGKEQYFGPGTRLTVT.